Shown below are 5 T cell receptor beta chains from a single sample sequenced in a study of shared clonotypes between healthy human individuals. Sequencing was performed with immunoSEQ multiplex PCR; in TCRdb, only in-frame clones are kept and a portion is missing. Here the sample spans fewer than 400,000 clones, around 72% being singletons. Specimen: memory CD4+ T cells sorted from blood. Subset reported: CD45RA-negative fraction. The origin of the receptors is a young man in good health.

This clone was counted between two and nine times. This chain uses TRBV11-2 with TRBJ2-1; no firm D call. Looked up from germline, CDR1 is SGHAT and CDR2 is FQNNGV. The CDR3 has 15 amino acids. The V end lost 3 bases, the J end lost 0 bases, and 9 bases lay between the germline ends. The CDR3 loop is CASSLDGNSYNEQFF. The CDR3 coding sequence is TGTGCCAGCAGCTTGGACGGAAACTCCTACAATGAGCAGTTCTTC.

Only a few counts were recorded for this clone. V is TRBV18 and J is TRBJ2-5; 16 positions agree with TRBD2. Germline lookup yields CDR1 KGHSH and CDR2 LQKENI. The CDR3 length is 18 residues. V dropped 1 base and J dropped 6; count of bases not matched to a gene: 8. In nucleotides, the CDR3 is TGTGCCAGCTCACCACTTGGGACTAGCGGGAGGGCCACGAAGACCCAGTACTTC. Amino acids: CASSPLGTSGRATKTQYF.

Ten or more counts support this clone. The chain links TRBV4-1 to TRBJ2-3; 7 bases are a match to TRBD2. After removal of 3 bases from V and 0 bases from J, the junction contained 6 bases not matched to a gene. The CDR3 totals 16 residues. Looked up from germline, CDR1 is MGHRA and CDR2 is YSYEKL. The CDR3 nucleotides are TGCGCCAGCAGCCAGTTACTAGCGACTAGCACAGATACGCAGTATTTT. Protein product: CASSQLLATSTDTQYF.

This clone has only a few counts. This rearrangement joins TRBV19 to TRBJ2-5; D may be TRBD1 or TRBD2 (5 bases each). Germline-derived CDR1 and CDR2 are LNHDA and SQIVND (reference sequence). Trimming took 8 bases from V and 4 from J, leaving 17 bases between them. The CDR3 sequence is 14 residues long. In DNA, the CDR3 is TGTGCCAGTTCTCCCAGCTTGAGGGGAGAGACCCAGTACTTC. Residues: CASSPSLRGETQYF. The variable domain in full, completed from reference TRBV19 and TRBJ2-5, reads DGGITQSPKYLFRKEGQNVTLSCEQNLNHDAMYWYRQDPGQGLRLIYYSQIVNDFQKGDIAEGYSVSREKKESFPLTVTSAQKNPTAFYLCASSPSLRGETQYFGPGTRLLVL.

This clone was picked up many times. This sample includes further DNA sequences coding for the same CDR3. The genes are TRBV28 and TRBJ1-5; D perhaps matches TRBD1 (5 bases). The CDR3 sequence is 13 residues long. The V and J ends lost 7 bases and 0 bases respectively, with 7 bases between them. Germline values: CDR1 MDHEN, CDR2 SYDVKM. CDR3 nucleotide sequence: TGTGCCAGCAAGGGGAATAGCAATCAGCCCCAGCATTTT. Its translation is CASKGNSNQPQHF.